Shown below are 27 T cell receptor beta chains from a single sample sequenced in a study of response to subunit inactivated influenza vaccine (dated by TCRdb to 2016 to 2018). The method was RT-PCR. For sequencing, an Illumina HiSeq 2500 was employed. TCRdb ran its own pipeline on the public reads, namely fastp trimming at Q25 and MiXCR clone calling, and kept in-frame beta chains. Entries are consolidated by CDR3 protein sequence, retaining the most common genes and DNA. For this sample the table gives 500,000 to 750,000 distinct CDR3 sequences, of which 13% to 15% were detected only once. The ten largest clones take up 11% of the sample. Sequencing was performed on PBMCs from blood, taken 11 to 12 days after vaccination. Source of these receptors: a man aged 45 to 65 who received an inactivated influenza vaccine. Donor details come from another sample of the same person, matched by shared clones.

This clonotype turned up a few times. The CDR3 bases are TGCGCCAGCAGCTTGGAAGGGACAGTAACCTACGAGCAGTACTTC. The encoded protein is CASSLEGTVTYEQYF. The gene calls are TRBV5-1 and TRBJ2-7, with TRBD1 matching over 7 bases. The germline CDR1 and CDR2 sequences are SGHRS and YFSETQ. V shed 0 bases, J shed 2 bases, and the junction held 5 bases outside the gene matches. The CDR3 sequence is 15 residues long.

The chain carries TRBV18 and TRBJ2-5; TRBD2 is a possible D gene (6 bases). Germline CDR1 is KGHSH and CDR2 is LQKENI. V lost 1 base and J lost 2, with 14 bases in between. This CDR3 comprises 16 residues. CDR3 in DNA: TGTGCCAGCTCACCACAATCTAGCGCGGTACAAGAGACCCAGTACTTC. Encoded protein: CASSPQSSAVQETQYF.

The J gene is TRBJ2-6, the V gene TRBV28; D possibly matches TRBD1 or TRBD2 (7 bases each). This CDR3 comprises 16 residues. The germline V gene encodes CDR1 MDHEN and CDR2 SYDVKM. The V and J ends lost 7 bases and 0 bases respectively, with 13 bases between them. CDR3 sequence reads: CASTRGGFSGANVLTF. The CDR3, as DNA: TGTGCCAGCACCAGGGGGGGTTTCTCTGGGGCCAACGTCCTGACTTTC.

This clonotype was picked up a small number of times. J is TRBJ2-1 and V is TRBV20-1; D is perhaps TRBD2 (5 bases). The length of the CDR3 is 15 residues. The V gene lost 2 bases and the J gene lost 0 bases, with 11 bases spanning the gap. Per the germline V gene, CDR1 is DFQATT and CDR2 is SNEGSKA (reference sequence). CDR3 DNA: TGCAGTGCTAGAAGTACTAGGACCTCCTACAATGAGCAGTTCTTC. This codes for CSARSTRTSYNEQFF.

This rearrangement joins TRBV5-5 to TRBJ1-6; D not certain. Germline V gives CDR1 SGHKS, CDR2 YYEKEE (reference sequence). This CDR3 spans 17 amino acids. V lost 0 bases, J lost 3 bases, and 13 bases lay in between. Here the CDR3 DNA reads TGTGCCAGCAGCTTGGCATCACTTGTATTCTATAATTCACCCCTCCACTTT. Translating gives CASSLASLVFYNSPLHF.

There are a few counts of this clonotype. The chain employs TRBV7-2 and TRBJ1-3; D not resolved. Germline-derived CDR1 and CDR2 are SGHTA and FQGNSA. Trimming removed 2 bases from V and 2 bases from J, with 10 bases in between. The CDR3 covers 15 residues. The CDR3, as DNA: TGTGCCAGCAGCTTAACAACTTACCCTGGAAACACCATATATTTT. Encoded protein: CASSLTTYPGNTIYF.

The sample holds a few counts of this clonotype. V and J are TRBV5-1 and TRBJ2-1; D uncertain. CDR1 is SGHRS and CDR2 is YFSETQ in the germline V gene. The CDR3 loop spans 13 amino acids. V shed 4 bases and J shed 7 bases, with 12 bases lying between them. The CDR3 is CASSTRARNEQFF. DNA for the CDR3: TGCGCCAGCAGCACCCGGGCGCGAAATGAGCAGTTCTTC.

This clonotype was seen only a few times. The V and J genes are TRBV20-1 and TRBJ2-5; D gene uncertain. The CDR3 sequence is 13 residues long. Germline V lookup: CDR1 DFQATT, CDR2 SNEGSKA (reference sequence). V lost 4 bases, J lost 2 bases, and 11 bases lay in between. This CDR3 reads CSATGPPQETQYF. The CDR3 bases are TGCAGTGCTACGGGTCCTCCGCAAGAGACCCAGTACTTC.

The table lists this clonotype with a few counts. V gene TRBV7-2 combines with J gene TRBJ2-1; TRBD2 matches at 9 bases. Germline lookup yields CDR1 SGHTA and CDR2 FQGNSA. The CDR3 is 15 amino acids. V lost 2 bases and J lost 10; bases outside the gene matches: 9. The CDR3 protein is CASSLISGGYGEQFF. In DNA form, the CDR3 reads TGTGCCAGCAGCTTAATCAGCGGGGGGTATGGCGAGCAGTTCTTC. The full variable domain, rest sourced from reference TRBV7-2 and TRBJ2-1, is GAGVSQSPSNKVTEKGKDVELRCDPISGHTALYWYRQSLGQGLEFLIYFQGNSAPDKSGLPSDRFSAERTGGSVSTLTIQRTQQEDSAVYLCASSLISGGYGEQFFGPGTRLTVL.

This clonotype showed up many times. The chain is built from TRBV6-6 and TRBJ1-4; D perhaps matches TRBD1 (5 bases). Trimming pared 5 bases from V and 7 bases from J, leaving 8 bases between. The CDR3 spans 12 residues. Germline CDR1 reads MNHNY; CDR2 reads SVGAGI (reference sequence). The CDR3 DNA reads TGTGCCAGCAGTAGGGACGGTGAAAAACTGTTTTTT. It encodes CASSRDGEKLFF.

CDR3 bases: TGTGCCAGCAGCCTTAACAGCGACACCGGGGAGCTGTTTTTT. Its translation is CASSLNSDTGELFF. The chain joins TRBV14 to TRBJ2-2; D is unclear. The CDR3 totals 14 residues. Germline V gene data show CDR1 as SGHDN and CDR2 as FVKESK. V lost 4 bases, J lost 3 bases, and 9 bases lay in between.

There are many counts of this clonotype. The rearrangement joins TRBV20-1 to TRBJ1-2; D is uncertain. The V end lost 6 bases, the J end lost 6 bases, and 14 bases lay between the germline ends. In germline, CDR1 is DFQATT, CDR2 SNEGSKA (reference sequence). The CDR3 spans 12 residues. The CDR3 is CSARRQEHGYTF. Written as DNA, the CDR3 is TGCAGTGCCCGCAGGCAGGAACATGGCTACACCTTC.

The chain carries TRBV7-2 and TRBJ2-1, with D tentatively TRBD2 (6 bases). There are 14 residues in the CDR3. The germline V gene encodes CDR1 SGHTA and CDR2 FQGNSA. Trimming took 7 bases from V and 5 from J, leaving 15 bases between them. The CDR3 region is CASTPTSYNNEQFF. Written as DNA, the CDR3 is TGTGCCAGCACCCCGACTAGTTATAACAATGAGCAGTTCTTC.

This clonotype was picked up a small number of times. This chain uses TRBV24-1 with TRBJ2-3; D remains unclear. The CDR3 consists of 15 residues. V lost 4 bases, J lost 2 bases, and 12 bases lay in between. The V gene's germline CDR1 is KGHDR and CDR2 SFDVKD. CDR3 in amino acids: CATSDHYADTDTQYF. The CDR3 nucleotides are TGTGCCACCAGTGACCACTACGCCGACACAGATACGCAGTATTTT.

The table lists this clonotype with many counts. J is TRBJ1-2 and V is TRBV20-1; D uncertain. The CDR3 totals 12 residues. V gave up 5 bases and J gave up 11 bases, with 18 bases separating them. Per the germline V gene, CDR1 is DFQATT and CDR2 is SNEGSKA (reference sequence). This CDR3 is CSAPRSGGMYTF. The CDR3 coding sequence is TGCAGTGCTCCCCGATCGGGAGGGATGTACACCTTC.

The chain combines TRBV4-1 with TRBJ1-6, with TRBD1 matching 7 bases. The V gene's germline CDR1 is MGHRA and CDR2 YSYEKL. J was trimmed by 0 bases and V by 6 bases; bases with no gene match: 8. The CDR3 contains 17 residues. In DNA form, the CDR3 reads TGCGCCAGCAGTGAGGGGGCGAGATTCTCCTATAATTCACCCCTCCACTTT. Translating it yields CASSEGARFSYNSPLHF.

V and J are TRBV5-1 and TRBJ2-1, with D perhaps matching TRBD2 (6 bases). Deletions cut 0 bases from V and 0 bases from J, with 10 bases between. CDR1 is SGHRS, CDR2 YFSETQ, per germline. The CDR3 contains 16 residues. CDR3 sequence (DNA): TGCGCCAGCAGCTTGGAGCGGGTGGGCTCCTACAATGAGCAGTTCTTC. Translating gives CASSLERVGSYNEQFF.

Ten or more counts support this clonotype. This chain links TRBV4-3 with TRBJ1-2; no clear D. The V and J ends lost 0 bases and 2 bases respectively, with 7 bases between them. This CDR3 spans 14 amino acids. Per germline, CDR1 LGHNA and CDR2 YSLEER. DNA of the CDR3: TGCGCCAGCAGCCAAGAGGCTGCGAACTATGGCTACACCTTC. Amino acid sequence: CASSQEAANYGYTF.

This clonotype was observed a few times. The chain employs TRBV7-6 and TRBJ1-3; TRBD1 might be the D (6 bases). The CDR3 runs 15 residues. Per the germline V gene, CDR1 is SGHVS and CDR2 is FNYEAQ. V lost 2 bases to trimming and J lost 0 bases, with 8 bases between them. This chain's CDR3 is CASSLRGTSGNTIYF. CDR3 sequence (DNA): TGTGCCAGCAGCTTAAGGGGGACCTCTGGAAACACCATATATTTT.

The chain has TRBV5-1 and TRBJ2-5; D perhaps matches TRBD1 (5 bases). The CDR3 has 14 amino acids. V lost 5 bases and J 2 bases, leaving 13 bases between the germline ends. Per germline, CDR1 SGHRS and CDR2 YFSETQ. The DNA of the CDR3 is TGCGCCAGCAGAGGACCGACAGCGCAAGAGACCCAGTACTTC. Amino acid sequence: CASRGPTAQETQYF.

The V and J genes are TRBV18 and TRBJ2-2, with a tentative D call TRBD1 (6 bases). Germline CDR1 and CDR2: KGHSH and LQKENI. V was shortened by 5 bases and J by 1 base, with 8 bases between the two germline ends. The CDR3 is made up of 14 amino acids. In DNA, the CDR3 is TGTGCCAGCTCAGACAGGTGGAACACCGGGGAGCTGTTTTTT. It encodes CASSDRWNTGELFF.

This clonotype was seen a few times. V is TRBV29-1 and J is TRBJ2-7; 9 nucleotides align to TRBD1. The CDR3 runs to 14 residues. Unmatched junction bases numbered 7, after V lost 4 bases and J lost 3 bases. Germline loops: CDR1 SQVTM, CDR2 ANQGSEA. The CDR3 DNA reads TGCAGCGTTGCCAGAAGGGACAGGGACTACGAGCAGTACTTC. It translates to CSVARRDRDYEQYF.

This clonotype was recorded a few times. This rearrangement joins TRBV6-2 or TRBV6-3 to TRBJ2-1, with 7 bases aligning to TRBD1. Unmatched junction bases numbered 7, after V lost 5 bases and J lost 0 bases. The CDR3 sequence is 16 residues long. CDR1 is MNHEY and CDR2 is SVGEGT in the germline V gene. CDR3 sequence: CASSQYRGSSYNEQFF. DNA of the CDR3: TGTGCCAGCAGTCAATACAGGGGAAGCTCCTACAATGAGCAGTTCTTC.

A few counts support this clonotype. The chain links TRBV9 to TRBJ2-2; 7 nucleotides agree with TRBD1. The V and J ends lost 6 bases and 1 base, in that order; junction bases with no gene match: 12. The CDR3 extends over 17 amino acids. Germline V gene data show CDR1 as SGDLS and CDR2 as YYNGEE. The CDR3 coding sequence is TGTGCCAGCACCAGGGGGTGGGAAACGTTGAACACCGGGGAGCTGTTTTTT. Its translation is CASTRGWETLNTGELFF.

This clonotype was seen only a few times. V gene TRBV24-1 combines with J gene TRBJ2-2; D is ambiguous. Germline lookup yields CDR1 KGHDR and CDR2 SFDVKD. The CDR3 is made up of 16 amino acids. Trimming removed 0 bases at V and 0 bases at J, with 7 bases between. CDR3 sequence: CATSDLRTTNTGELFF. DNA of the CDR3: TGTGCCACCAGTGATTTGCGGACGACGAACACCGGGGAGCTGTTTTTT.

This clonotype appeared a few times. The chain couples TRBV4-2 to TRBJ2-4; 7 bases align to TRBD2. The trim removed 0 bases at V and 7 bases at J, leaving 9 bases unmatched. This CDR3 has 16 residues. CDR1 is LGHNA, CDR2 YNFKEQ, per germline. CDR3 region: CASSQDWRGLKNIQYF. The CDR3 region has the DNA TGTGCCAGCAGCCAAGATTGGCGGGGGTTAAAGAACATTCAGTACTTC.

The CDR3 sequence is CASRGPRGNQPQHF. In nucleotides, the CDR3 is TGTGCCAGCAGAGGGCCGAGGGGAAATCAGCCCCAGCATTTT. The genes are TRBV6-2 or TRBV6-3 and TRBJ1-5; D is possibly TRBD1 (5 bases). V gave up 6 bases and J gave up 4 bases, with 13 bases separating them. The germline gives CDR1 MNHEY, CDR2 SVGEGT. This CDR3 region has 14 residues.